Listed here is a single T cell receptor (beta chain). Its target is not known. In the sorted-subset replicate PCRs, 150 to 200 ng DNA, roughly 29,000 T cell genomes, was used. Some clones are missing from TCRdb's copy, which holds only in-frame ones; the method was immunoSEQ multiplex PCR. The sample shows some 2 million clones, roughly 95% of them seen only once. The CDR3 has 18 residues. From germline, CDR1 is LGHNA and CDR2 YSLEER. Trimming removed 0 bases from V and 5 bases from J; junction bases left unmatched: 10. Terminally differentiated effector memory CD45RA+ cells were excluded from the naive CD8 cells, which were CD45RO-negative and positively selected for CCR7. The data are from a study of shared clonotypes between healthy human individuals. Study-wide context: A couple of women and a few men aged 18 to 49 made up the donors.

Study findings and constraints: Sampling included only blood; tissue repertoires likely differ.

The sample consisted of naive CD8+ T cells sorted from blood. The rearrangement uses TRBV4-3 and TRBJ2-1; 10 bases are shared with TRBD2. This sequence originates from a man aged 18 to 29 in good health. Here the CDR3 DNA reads TGCGCCAGCAGCCAAGATATTATAGAGCGGGAGGGCCACAATGAGCAGTTCTTC. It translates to CASSQDIIEREGHNEQFF.